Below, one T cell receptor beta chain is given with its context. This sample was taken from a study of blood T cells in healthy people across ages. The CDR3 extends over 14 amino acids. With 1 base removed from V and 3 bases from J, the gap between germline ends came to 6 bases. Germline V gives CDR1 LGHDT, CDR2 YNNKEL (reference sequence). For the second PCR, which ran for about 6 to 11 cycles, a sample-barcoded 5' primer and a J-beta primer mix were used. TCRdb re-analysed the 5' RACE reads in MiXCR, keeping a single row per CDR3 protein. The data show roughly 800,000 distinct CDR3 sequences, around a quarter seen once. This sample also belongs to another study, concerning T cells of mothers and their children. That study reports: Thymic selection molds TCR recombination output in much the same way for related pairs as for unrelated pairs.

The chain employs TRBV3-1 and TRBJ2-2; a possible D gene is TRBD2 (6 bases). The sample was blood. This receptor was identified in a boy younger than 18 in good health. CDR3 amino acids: CASSQAGDTGELFF. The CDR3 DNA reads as TGTGCCAGCAGCCAAGCGGGGGACACCGGGGAGCTGTTTTTT.